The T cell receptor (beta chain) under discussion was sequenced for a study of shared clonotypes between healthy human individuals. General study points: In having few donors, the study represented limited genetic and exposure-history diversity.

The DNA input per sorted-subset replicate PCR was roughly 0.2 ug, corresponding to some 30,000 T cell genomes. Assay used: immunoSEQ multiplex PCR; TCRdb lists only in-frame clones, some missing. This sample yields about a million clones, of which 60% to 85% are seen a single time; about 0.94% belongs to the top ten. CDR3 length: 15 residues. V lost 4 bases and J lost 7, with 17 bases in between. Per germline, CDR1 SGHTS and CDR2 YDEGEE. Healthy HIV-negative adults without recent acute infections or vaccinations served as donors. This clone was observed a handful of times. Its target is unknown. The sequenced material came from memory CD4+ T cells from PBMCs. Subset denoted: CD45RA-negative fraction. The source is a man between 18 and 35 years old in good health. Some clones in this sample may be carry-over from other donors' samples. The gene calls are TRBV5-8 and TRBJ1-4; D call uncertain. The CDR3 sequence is CASSPGSLGGEKLFF. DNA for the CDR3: TGTGCCAGCAGCCCGGGGTCATTAGGAGGTGAAAAACTGTTTTTT.